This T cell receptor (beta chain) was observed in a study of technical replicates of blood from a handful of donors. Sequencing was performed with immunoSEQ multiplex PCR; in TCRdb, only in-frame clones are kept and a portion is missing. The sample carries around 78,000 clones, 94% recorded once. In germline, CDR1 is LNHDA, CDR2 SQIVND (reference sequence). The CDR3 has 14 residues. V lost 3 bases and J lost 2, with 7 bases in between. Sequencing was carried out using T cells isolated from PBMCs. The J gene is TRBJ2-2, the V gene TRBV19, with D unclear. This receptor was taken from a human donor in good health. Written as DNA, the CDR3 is TGTGCCAGTAGTATTCACTCTAACACCGGGGAGCTGTTTTTT. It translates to CASSIHSNTGELFF.